This T cell receptor (beta chain) stems from a study of long-term antiretroviral therapy in people with HIV. Study outcomes and limitations: Viral resistance, ART adherence and therapy changes all lacked available data.

Researchers report immunoSEQ v3.0 was run at survey level. The protocol was immunoSEQ multiplex PCR, while the TCRdb copy is restricted to in-frame clones and leaves out a portion. The profile shows tens of thousands of clones, approximately 87% of them singletons. Each donor had at least one pre-ART and at least two post-ART PBMC samples. This clone is medium-sized in the sample. The antigen remains unidentified. From germline, CDR1 is MNHEY and CDR2 SVGAGI. The CDR3 is 14 residues long. The ends were cut back, 0 bases at V and 3 bases at J, with 9 bases in the middle. The V call is TRBV6-5, the J call TRBJ2-7, with D uncertain. The sample was unsorted PBMCs, taken 4.8 to 5 years after starting antiretroviral therapy. This sequence originates from a man aged 35-49 years with HIV. The CDR3 DNA follows: TGTGCCAGCAGTTACTCAGGAAACCTCTACGAGCAGTACTTC. Amino acids: CASSYSGNLYEQYF.